This passage covers 17 T cell receptor beta chains from one sample sequenced in a study of blood T cell repertoires in COVID-19. Measured with immunoSEQ multiplex PCR; TCRdb has only the in-frame clones, and not every one. This sample yields 140,000 or so clones, of which about nine tenths are seen a single time; around 1.5% belongs to the top ten. The sample comprised peripheral blood. These TCRs come from a human donor in a cohort sampled during active COVID-19.

The sample holds one count of this clone. This chain uses TRBV6-5 with TRBJ2-1, with 9 bases that match TRBD2. Per the germline V gene, CDR1 is MNHEY and CDR2 is SVGAGI. The CDR3 is made up of 15 amino acids. J lost 4 bases, V lost 5 bases, and 6 bases had no gene match. The CDR3: CASSLSGGLYNEQFF. DNA of the CDR3: TGTGCCAGCAGTCTTAGCGGGGGCCTTTACAATGAGCAGTTCTTC.

The CDR3 loop is CASSRRLGTQYF. The CDR3 nucleotides are TGTGCCAGTAGTAGGAGACTAGGTACGCAGTATTTT. The V and J genes are TRBV19 and TRBJ2-3, with D tentatively TRBD2 (6 bases). There are 12 residues in the CDR3. Trimming removed 4 bases at V and 8 bases at J, with 10 bases between. The germline CDR1 and CDR2 sequences are LNHDA and SQIVND (reference sequence).

This clone was detected once. The rearrangement uses TRBV5-4 and TRBJ1-5; no reliable D call. CDR3 size: 13 residues. The germline V gene encodes CDR1 SGHNT and CDR2 YYREEE (reference sequence). Trimming pared 2 bases from V and 0 bases from J, leaving 3 bases between. The CDR3 spells CASSFNSNQPQHF. As DNA, the CDR3 is TGTGCCAGCAGCTTCAATAGCAATCAGCCCCAGCATTTT. The full variable domain, in which reference TRBV5-4 and TRBJ1-5 provide the parts outside the CDR3, is ETGVTQSPTHLIKTRGQQVTLRCSSQSGHNTVSWYQQALGQGPQFIFQYYREEENGRGNFPPRFSGLQFPNYSSELNVNALELDDSALYLCASSFNSNQPQHFGDGTRLSIL.

This rearrangement joins TRBV29-1 to TRBJ2-7; D unresolved. The CDR3 consists of 12 residues. Between the trimmed V and J ends, which lost 4 bases and 3 bases, there was a span of 10 bases. In germline, CDR1 is SQVTM, CDR2 ANQGSEA. Written as DNA, the CDR3 is TGCAGCGTTGCAGACCCCCTCTACGAGCAGTACTTC. Protein sequence: CSVADPLYEQYF.

This clone was detected once. The CDR3 protein is CATSRQGPNSGNTIYF. The DNA for the CDR3 is TGTGCCACCAGCAGGCAGGGCCCCAACTCTGGAAACACCATATATTTT. The chain recombines TRBV15 with TRBJ1-3; D might be TRBD1 (5 bases). The V and J ends lost 3 bases and 0 bases respectively, with 12 bases between them. The CDR3 consists of 16 residues. The germline V gene has CDR1 LNHNV and CDR2 YYDKDF (reference sequence).

The V call is TRBV14, the J call TRBJ2-7; TRBD2 aligns across 7 bases. In germline, CDR1 is SGHDN, CDR2 FVKESK. The ends lost 4 bases at V and 9 bases at J; junction bases unmatched: 0. This CDR3 comprises 10 residues. Here the CDR3 reads CASSRGGQYF. In nucleotides, the CDR3 is TGTGCCAGCAGCCGGGGGGGGCAGTACTTC.

In this sample, this clone turned up once. The chain links TRBV12-3 or TRBV12-4 to TRBJ1-1, with D unresolved. The CDR3 runs to 13 residues. Trimming removed 3 bases at V and 4 bases at J, with 9 bases between. The CDR3 region is CASSLRAGTEAFF. DNA for the CDR3: TGTGCCAGCAGTTTGAGGGCGGGCACTGAAGCTTTCTTT.

The chain couples TRBV28 to TRBJ1-2; possible D gene TRBD1, 5 bases. The V gene's germline CDR1 is MDHEN and CDR2 SYDVKM. This CDR3 is 16 amino acids long. Trimming cost V 5 bases and J 4 bases, with 20 bases left between them. CDR3 residues: CASSVEGVAARYGYTF. The DNA of the CDR3 is TGTGCCAGCAGTGTCGAAGGGGTGGCTGCCCGCTATGGCTACACCTTC.

The chain joins TRBV4-3 to TRBJ2-7, with TRBD2 matching over 9 bases. CDR3 length: 17 residues. CDR1 is LGHNA, CDR2 YSLEER, per germline. With V trimmed by 5 bases and J by 3 bases, 14 bases remained unmatched. The CDR3 region has the DNA TGCGCCAGCAGCGCCCAAGCCGGCGGGGGGGGTTACTACGAGCAGTACTTC. This translates into CASSAQAGGGGYYEQYF.

V gene TRBV3-1 (or the pseudogene TRBV3-2) combines with J gene TRBJ1-4; 8 positions agree with TRBD1. Germline CDR1 LGHDT, CDR2 YNNKEL (reference sequence). J was trimmed by 7 bases and V by 4 bases; bases with no gene match: 5. The CDR3 contains 14 residues. CDR3 nucleotides: TGTGCCAGCAGCCCAGGGGGCGATGGTGAAAAACTGTTTTTT. The encoded protein is CASSPGGDGEKLFF.

The chain has TRBV7-9 and TRBJ2-3; D may be TRBD2 (5 bases). The germline V and J ends were trimmed by 0 bases and 4 bases, with 11 bases remaining between them. There are 15 residues in the CDR3. The V gene's germline CDR1 is SEHNR and CDR2 FQNEAQ (reference sequence). The CDR3: CASSLALEEADTQYF. The CDR3 nucleotides are TGTGCCAGCAGCTTAGCCCTAGAGGAGGCAGATACGCAGTATTTT.

The chain combines TRBV10-3 with TRBJ1-4, with 8 positions matching TRBD1. Trimming cost V 0 bases and J 4 bases; bases outside gene matches: 7. CDR1 and CDR2 from the germline V gene are ENHRY and SYGVKD. The length of the CDR3 is 17 residues. DNA of the CDR3: TGTGCCATCAGTGAGTCGGGAGGACAGGGTCATAATGAAAAACTGTTTTTT. Translating it yields CAISESGGQGHNEKLFF.

A single count supports this clone. The genes are TRBV2 and TRBJ1-2; TRBD1 agrees at 7 bases. Per the germline V gene, CDR1 is SNHLY and CDR2 is FYNNEI. This CDR3 is 17 amino acids long. Unmatched junction bases numbered 14, after V lost 7 bases and J lost 0 bases. The DNA of the CDR3 is TGTGCCAGCACTGGGACAGTGGGCATCTCAGCTAACTATGGCTACACCTTC. It specifies CASTGTVGISANYGYTF.

This chain uses TRBV9 with TRBJ2-6, with D tentatively TRBD2 (5 bases). Trimming left V 4 bases short and J 0 bases short, with 8 bases between. This CDR3 has 15 residues. The germline gives CDR1 SGDLS, CDR2 YYNGEE. The CDR3 here is CASSRAGSGANVLTF. CDR3 in DNA: TGTGCCAGCAGCCGGGCGGGCTCTGGGGCCAACGTCCTGACTTTC.

The chain has TRBV25-1 and TRBJ1-1, with D maybe TRBD1 (5 bases). Trimming cost V 1 base and J 3 bases, with 12 bases left between them. CDR1 is MGHDK and CDR2 is SYGVNS in the germline V gene. The CDR3 extends over 15 amino acids. The CDR3 region is CASSEWGAGDTEAFF. CDR3 nucleotide sequence: TGTGCCAGCAGTGAATGGGGAGCGGGGGACACTGAAGCTTTCTTT.

V is TRBV27 and J is TRBJ1-3, with unresolved D. Germline lookup yields CDR1 MNHEY and CDR2 SMNVEV (reference sequence). The length of the CDR3 is 17 residues. Trimming left V 3 bases short and J 2 bases short, with 17 bases between. CDR3 bases: TGTGCCAGCAGTTTGGGCCCTGACGGACTAGCTGGAAACACCATATATTTT. Translated: CASSLGPDGLAGNTIYF.

The CDR3 DNA sequence: TGTGCCAGCAGCTCAAGGAGCGGGTACGACACTGAAGCTTTCTTT. The encoded protein is CASSSRSGYDTEAFF. The rearrangement uses TRBV7-9 and TRBJ1-1; no firm D call. Trimming left V 4 bases short and J 3 bases short, with 15 bases between. This CDR3 has 15 residues. CDR1 and CDR2 (germline): SEHNR, FQNEAQ (reference sequence).